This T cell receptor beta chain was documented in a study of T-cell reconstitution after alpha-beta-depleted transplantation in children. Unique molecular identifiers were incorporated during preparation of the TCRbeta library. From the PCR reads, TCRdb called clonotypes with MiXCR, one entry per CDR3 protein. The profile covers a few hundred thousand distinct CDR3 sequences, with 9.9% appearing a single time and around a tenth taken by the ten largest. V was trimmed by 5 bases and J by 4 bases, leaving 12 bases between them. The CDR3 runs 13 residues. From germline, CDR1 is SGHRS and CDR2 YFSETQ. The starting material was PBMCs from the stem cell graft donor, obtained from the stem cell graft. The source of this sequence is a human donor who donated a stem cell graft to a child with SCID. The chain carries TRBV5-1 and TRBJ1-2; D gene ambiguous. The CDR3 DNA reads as TGCGCCAGCAGACCGGACGGTTTCTATGGCTACACCTTC. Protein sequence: CASRPDGFYGYTF.